This paragraph reports one TCR beta chain. What it binds is unknown. This sample was included in a study of CD8 T cells in ankylosing spondylitis. With molecular barcodes, quantitative 5'-RACE was used to make the TCR beta libraries. From the 5' RACE reads, TCRdb called clonotypes with MiXCR, one entry per CDR3 protein. The repertoire holds 400,000 to 450,000 distinct CDR3 sequences, with about 15% as singletons. Trimming pared 7 bases from V and 7 bases from J, leaving 17 bases between. Germline V gene lookup returns CDR1 LGHDT and CDR2 YNNKEL (reference sequence). This CDR3 has 13 amino acids. Study results and caveats: In ankylosing spondylitis blood, a motif of seven or eight highly homologous TCR beta variants appeared characteristic. Earlier reports found some motif variants in synovial fluid and blood in reactive arthritis. Disease-linked clones reportedly concentrated significantly in matched ankylosing spondylitis synovial fluid.

The chain has TRBV3-1 and TRBJ2-7; a possible D gene is TRBD2 (5 bases). Sequences were obtained from blood, either unsorted or a sorted T cell fraction (not recorded which). The receptor was derived from a male donor with ankylosing spondylitis. The CDR3 sequence: CASTLRTGEEQYF. The CDR3 nucleotides are TGTGCCAGCACCTTAAGGACTGGGGAGGAGCAGTACTTC.